The clone carrying this TCR beta chain was found many times. What it binds is not known. These data come from a study of T-cell reconstitution after alpha-beta-depleted transplantation in children. The authors prepared the TCRbeta library with unique molecular identifiers. TCRdb itself ran the PCR reads through MiXCR, one entry per CDR3 protein. The data show about 16,000 distinct CDR3 sequences, with approximately 5.1% seen just once and around 7.2% held by the top ten. Looked up from germline, CDR1 is GTSNPN and CDR2 is SVGIG (reference sequence). CDR3 length: 14 amino acids. The germline V and J ends were trimmed by 0 bases and 1 base, with 9 bases remaining between them. Regarding the study as a whole: Most T-cell counts and diversity one year after the transplant came from T cells that were newly produced. The high TCRbeta diversity at day 60 in some patients came from surviving recipient T cells and thymic progenitors.

The chain links TRBV30 to TRBJ1-1; D remains ambiguous. The sample consisted of PBMCs, taken before TCRalphabeta/CD19-depleted stem cell transplant. This TCR was recovered from a boy under 18 with acute lymphoblastic leukemia, due to receive a stem cell transplant. The CDR3 DNA reads TGTGCCTGGAGTGTACTGCATTCGAACACTGAAGCTTTCTTT. This codes for CAWSVLHSNTEAFF. Full variable domain (remainder filled in from reference TRBV30 and TRBJ1-1): SQTIHQWPATLVQPVGSPLSLECTVEGTSNPNLYWYRQAAGRGLQLLFYSVGIGQISSEVPQNLSASRPQDRQFILSSKKLLLSDSGFYLCAWSVLHSNTEAFFGQGTRLTVV.